This T cell receptor (beta chain) was captured in a study of lymphopenia after photon versus proton radiotherapy (dated by TCRdb to about 2019). Regarding the study in general: Photon and proton radiation therapy were compared by the study for their immunological effects in patients with gastrointestinal tumors who developed high-grade lymphopenia. The cohort included some 20 patients with gastrointestinal tumors who developed lymphopenia after receiving either photon or proton therapy. The goal of the study was to characterize the differences between the two radiation modalities in how they affect the immune system. What the authors observed across the whole study: After the lymphocyte count nadir, repertoires from photon-treated patients showed oligoclonal expansion, particularly of CD8+ Temra cells, and this expansion drove the decline in diversity. Across the cohort, an inverse correlation was found between a larger post-nadir drop in TCR diversity and overall survival time among patients who died. Relative stability during treatment was observed in proton-treated patients, whereas loss of naive T cells and TCR diversity and gain of effector/memory populations were observed in photon-treated patients. The survival association was assessed only in patients who died, and the authors presented better survival with proton therapy as a possibility rather than a demonstrated result.

A word on this clone: What this receptor recognizes is not known. Nothing much larger sits one base from this clone, and base qualities are not available.

V is clipped by 6 bases and J by 0 bases, and the sequence between their germline boundaries is 12 bases long. Looking up the germline V gene yields CDR1 MNHNS and CDR2 SASEGT. The CDR3 measures 15 amino acids from cysteine to phenylalanine. Only the CDR3 DNA stays, 45 bases, in frame from base 1. The library was made by the immunoSEQ multiplex PCR assay. T cell repertoires were profiled with deep sequencing of rearranged TCR beta loci together with multiparametric flow cytometry. TCRdb carries this immuneACCESS record with in-frame sequences only. Its versions omit some clonotypes, under half of them owing to an unresolved V gene in the studies checked, with the rest unexplained. The sample table records 25,000 to 30,000 clones; 87% of these occur just once. More than 45% of the sample is held by the ten biggest clonotypes.

Sample: peripheral blood, taken from a patient treated with proton-based radiotherapy. The V and J genes are TRBV6-1 and TRBJ2-1; tentative D gene TRBD1, with 5 bases matching. The TCR was taken from a woman aged 55-70 years with cholangiocarcinoma. Some clones in this sample may be carry-over from other donors' samples. The sequenced DNA: TGTGCCAGCAGGGCGGACCAGGGCTCCTACAATGAGCAGTTCTTC. The translation is CASRADQGSYNEQFF.